Listed below are T cell receptor beta chains from one sample, sequenced in a study of identical twins. From the 5' RACE reads, TCRdb called clonotypes with MiXCR, one entry per CDR3 protein. The data show about 490,000 distinct CDR3 sequences, with roughly 15% seen just once and roughly 0.42% held by the top ten. These data were also filed under a second study, of yellow fever vaccine responses in identical twins.

Sequencing input: CD4+ T cells sorted from blood. These receptors were collected from a woman aged 18-29 years in good health. CDR3s include the opening cysteine and the closing phenylalanine or tryptophan. D genes are given only for firm matches. Part of the rows lack a size; the others show once, few, many or a class for expanded clones.

abundance: NA; d_gene: NA; j_gene: TRBJ2-1; v_gene: TRBV7-9; CDR3aa: CASSKWGEQFF; CDR3nt: TGTGCCAGCAGCAAGTGGGGTGAGCAGTTCTTC
abundance: few; d_gene: TRBD2; j_gene: TRBJ2-1; v_gene: TRBV10-3; CDR3aa: CAITRAGVNNEQFF; CDR3nt: TGTGCCATCACACGGGCGGGAGTTAACAATGAGCAGTTCTTC
abundance: few; d_gene: TRBD1; j_gene: TRBJ1-5; v_gene: TRBV28; CDR3aa: CASSRQGDRQPQHF; CDR3nt: TGTGCCAGCAGTCGACAGGGGGATCGACAGCCCCAGCATTTT
abundance: few; d_gene: TRBD1; j_gene: TRBJ1-6; v_gene: TRBV3-1; CDR3aa: CASSEQGNNSPLHF; CDR3nt: TGTGCCAGCAGCGAACAGGGGAATAATTCACCCCTCCACTTT
abundance: NA; d_gene: TRBD1; j_gene: TRBJ2-5; v_gene: TRBV11-2; CDR3aa: CASSPRLRDRKETQYF; CDR3nt: TGTGCCAGCAGCCCGAGACTCCGGGACAGAAAAGAGACCCAGTACTTC
abundance: NA; d_gene: NA; j_gene: TRBJ2-4; v_gene: TRBV20-1; CDR3aa: CSAGRGVAKNIQYF; CDR3nt: TGCAGTGCTGGCAGGGGTGTTGCCAAAAACATTCAGTACTTC
abundance: few; d_gene: NA; j_gene: TRBJ1-4; v_gene: TRBV12-3/TRBV12-4; CDR3aa: CASSLRSGPNEKLFF; CDR3nt: TGTGCCAGCAGTCTTCGAAGCGGGCCTAATGAAAAACTGTTTTTT
abundance: few; d_gene: NA; j_gene: TRBJ2-1; v_gene: TRBV24-1; CDR3aa: CATSDLLSGDEQFF; CDR3nt: TGTGCCACCAGTGATTTGCTAAGTGGGGATGAGCAGTTCTTC
abundance: NA; d_gene: NA; j_gene: TRBJ1-1; v_gene: TRBV29-1; CDR3aa: CSVERTNTEAFF; CDR3nt: TGCAGCGTTGAACGGACGAACACTGAAGCTTTCTTT
abundance: NA; d_gene: NA; j_gene: TRBJ2-2; v_gene: TRBV20-1; CDR3aa: CSGGGGGPTGELFF; CDR3nt: TGCAGTGGAGGGGGAGGGGGACCCACCGGGGAGCTGTTTTTT
abundance: few; d_gene: TRBD2; j_gene: TRBJ2-1; v_gene: TRBV9; CDR3aa: CASSVSSGGADEQFF; CDR3nt: TGTGCCAGCAGCGTGTCTAGCGGGGGTGCGGATGAGCAGTTCTTC
abundance: few; d_gene: TRBD2; j_gene: TRBJ2-1; v_gene: TRBV10-2; CDR3aa: CASSEYFEGPSGRYSSYNEQFF; CDR3nt: TGCGCCAGCAGTGAGTATTTTGAGGGGCCTAGCGGGAGGTACAGCTCCTACAATGAGCAGTTCTTC
abundance: few; d_gene: NA; j_gene: TRBJ1-5; v_gene: TRBV19; CDR3aa: CASSIPAGVGPQHF; CDR3nt: TGTGCCAGTAGTATTCCGGCAGGCGTCGGGCCCCAGCATTTT
abundance: NA; d_gene: NA; j_gene: TRBJ2-2; v_gene: TRBV5-1; CDR3aa: CASSWQQGTGELFF; CDR3nt: TGCGCCAGCAGCTGGCAGCAGGGCACCGGGGAGCTGTTTTTT
abundance: few; d_gene: NA; j_gene: TRBJ1-2; v_gene: TRBV2; CDR3aa: CASSGSANYGYTF; CDR3nt: TGTGCCAGCAGTGGATCAGCTAACTATGGCTACACCTTC
abundance: NA; d_gene: NA; j_gene: TRBJ1-1; v_gene: TRBV15; CDR3aa: CAAGHKNTEAFF; CDR3nt: TGTGCCGCGGGACATAAGAACACTGAAGCTTTCTTT
abundance: once; d_gene: NA; j_gene: TRBJ2-2; v_gene: TRBV4-1; CDR3aa: CASNLKVPFF; CDR3nt: TGCGCCAGCAACCTTAAAGTTCCGTTTTTT
abundance: few; d_gene: TRBD1; j_gene: TRBJ1-2; v_gene: TRBV28; CDR3aa: CASSQTGGGVGYTF; CDR3nt: TGTGCCAGCAGCCAGACAGGGGGGGGTGTGGGCTACACCTTC
abundance: few; d_gene: NA; j_gene: TRBJ1-4; v_gene: TRBV2; CDR3aa: CASRAGQSTNEKLFF; CDR3nt: TGTGCCAGCAGGGCCGGACAGTCAACTAATGAAAAACTGTTTTTT
abundance: few; d_gene: NA; j_gene: TRBJ2-7; v_gene: TRBV20-1; CDR3aa: CSATDLAETYEQYF; CDR3nt: TGCAGTGCTACGGATCTCGCTGAAACCTACGAGCAGTACTTC
abundance: NA; d_gene: TRBD1; j_gene: TRBJ2-1; v_gene: TRBV27; CDR3aa: CASSYPGTGYVHEQFF; CDR3nt: TGTGCCAGCAGTTATCCCGGGACAGGGTATGTCCATGAGCAGTTCTTC
abundance: NA; d_gene: NA; j_gene: TRBJ2-1; v_gene: TRBV20-1; CDR3aa: CSARVPRNEQFF; CDR3nt: TGCAGTGCTAGAGTACCGCGGAATGAGCAGTTCTTC
abundance: few; d_gene: NA; j_gene: TRBJ2-7; v_gene: TRBV29-1; CDR3aa: CSVGPSGYEQYF; CDR3nt: TGCAGCGTTGGCCCCAGTGGGTACGAGCAGTACTTC
abundance: NA; d_gene: NA; j_gene: TRBJ2-1; v_gene: TRBV20-1; CDR3aa: CSATGFGTAFEQFF; CDR3nt: TGCAGTGCCACGGGGTTCGGGACTGCCTTTGAGCAGTTCTTC
abundance: few; d_gene: NA; j_gene: TRBJ2-1; v_gene: TRBV7-9; CDR3aa: CASSPLGDYYNEQFF; CDR3nt: TGTGCCAGCAGCCCATTGGGGGATTATTACAATGAGCAGTTCTTC
abundance: NA; d_gene: NA; j_gene: TRBJ2-3; v_gene: TRBV18; CDR3aa: CASSQLNGDTQYF; CDR3nt: TGTGCCAGCTCCCAATTAAATGGAGATACGCAGTATTTT
abundance: many; d_gene: NA; j_gene: TRBJ2-2; v_gene: TRBV29-1; CDR3aa: CSVPRETNTGELFF; CDR3nt: TGCAGCGTCCCACGGGAGACGAACACCGGGGAGCTGTTTTTT
abundance: few; d_gene: NA; j_gene: TRBJ1-5; v_gene: TRBV24-1; CDR3aa: CATSDESSTGTLGFGPQHF; CDR3nt: TGTGCCACCAGTGATGAATCGTCGACGGGTACGCTGGGGTTCGGGCCCCAGCATTTT
abundance: NA; d_gene: TRBD2; j_gene: TRBJ2-3; v_gene: TRBV15; CDR3aa: CAISLQWAGDFPDTQYF; CDR3nt: TGTGCCATCAGCCTCCAATGGGCGGGGGATTTCCCAGATACGCAGTATTTT
abundance: NA; d_gene: TRBD1; j_gene: TRBJ1-1; v_gene: TRBV29-1; CDR3aa: CSVVTGSSTEAFF; CDR3nt: TGCAGCGTCGTGACAGGGTCGAGCACTGAAGCTTTCTTT
abundance: few; d_gene: TRBD1; j_gene: TRBJ2-7; v_gene: TRBV28; CDR3aa: CASSRDRGGTYEQYF; CDR3nt: TGTGCCAGCAGCCGCGACAGGGGGGGGACCTACGAGCAGTACTTC
abundance: few; d_gene: TRBD2; j_gene: TRBJ2-1; v_gene: TRBV19; CDR3aa: CASSMLAGRNEQFF; CDR3nt: TGTGCCAGTAGTATGCTAGCGGGGAGGAATGAGCAGTTCTTC
abundance: few; d_gene: NA; j_gene: TRBJ2-1; v_gene: TRBV10-3; CDR3aa: CAISERVEAVNEQFF; CDR3nt: TGTGCCATCAGTGAGCGGGTAGAAGCCGTTAATGAGCAGTTCTTC
abundance: few; d_gene: NA; j_gene: TRBJ2-7; v_gene: TRBV4-2; CDR3aa: CASSPKNTPSGGSPYEQYF; CDR3nt: TGTGCCAGCAGCCCAAAGAACACCCCTTCCGGGGGCTCTCCCTACGAGCAGTACTTC
abundance: NA; d_gene: TRBD2; j_gene: TRBJ2-5; v_gene: TRBV5-1; CDR3aa: CASSSMSWGAGRQETQYF; CDR3nt: TGCGCCAGCAGCTCTATGTCCTGGGGAGCGGGGAGACAAGAGACCCAGTACTTC
abundance: few; d_gene: TRBD1; j_gene: TRBJ1-1; v_gene: TRBV5-1; CDR3aa: CASRKGGQGSLEAFF; CDR3nt: TGCGCCAGCCGAAAAGGGGGACAGGGGTCCCTTGAAGCTTTCTTT
abundance: few; d_gene: NA; j_gene: TRBJ1-1; v_gene: TRBV7-2; CDR3aa: CASSLGGSGGLGEAFF; CDR3nt: TGTGCCAGCAGCTTAGGGGGATCCGGGGGGCTGGGTGAAGCTTTCTTT
abundance: few; d_gene: NA; j_gene: TRBJ2-7; v_gene: TRBV12-3/TRBV12-4; CDR3aa: CASSLYSGTYEQYF; CDR3nt: TGTGCCAGCAGTTTGTACAGCGGCACCTACGAGCAGTACTTC
abundance: few; d_gene: NA; j_gene: TRBJ1-4; v_gene: TRBV12-3/TRBV12-4; CDR3aa: CASSFGQFNEKLFF; CDR3nt: TGTGCCAGCAGTTTCGGACAGTTTAATGAAAAACTGTTTTTT
abundance: few; d_gene: TRBD2; j_gene: TRBJ2-1; v_gene: TRBV10-3; CDR3aa: CAISESGRRSGDDEQFF; CDR3nt: TGTGCCATCAGTGAGTCGGGACGGCGTAGCGGGGACGATGAGCAGTTCTTC